Shown below are 24 T cell receptor beta chains from a single sample sequenced in a study of OX40 agonist ivuxolimab in advanced cancers. This table comes from immunoSEQ multiplex PCR, and its TCRdb copy is limited to in-frame clones, with some not included. The sample records 15,000 or so clones, roughly nine tenths being singletons. Here the sequenced sample was CD4+ or CD8+ T cells sorted from blood, taken in a trial of the OX40 agonist ivuxolimab. The receptors were sampled from an adult with an advanced solid tumor such as melanoma, head and neck, liver or kidney cancer.

The genes are TRBV7-9 and TRBJ1-5; D is undetermined. This CDR3 has 15 amino acids. From germline, CDR1 is SEHNR and CDR2 FQNEAQ (reference sequence). The V end was cut by 4 bases, the J end by 4 bases, with 14 bases between. CDR3 DNA: TGTGCCAGCAGCTCCCCTGGGGTGGGTAATCAGCCCCAGCATTTT. Amino acids: CASSSPGVGNQPQHF.

The chain uses TRBV4-1 and TRBJ2-5; no clear D gene. The CDR3 extends over 13 amino acids. Germline CDR1 and CDR2: MGHRA and YSYEKL. The germline V and J ends were trimmed by 0 bases and 5 bases, with 7 bases remaining between them. For the CDR3, the DNA is TGCGCCAGCAGCCAAGAAGTGGTGGAGACCCAGTACTTC. This encodes CASSQEVVETQYF.

This rearrangement joins TRBV6-5 to TRBJ2-1; D is unclear. Germline assignment: CDR1 MNHEY and CDR2 SVGAGI. Trimming took off 3 bases at V and 6 bases at J, with 3 bases between the two ends. This CDR3 is 11 amino acids long. As DNA, the CDR3 is TGTGCCAGCAGTTATTTCAATGAGCAGTTCTTC. Encoded protein: CASSYFNEQFF.

V usage is TRBV19 and J usage is TRBJ2-5, with D possibly TRBD2 on 6 matching bases. The CDR3 sequence is 14 residues long. Germline CDR1 reads LNHDA; CDR2 reads SQIVND (reference sequence). Trimming pared 3 bases from V and 5 bases from J, leaving 13 bases between. CDR3 loop: CASSMGGAVETQYF. CDR3 DNA: TGTGCCAGTAGTATGGGCGGGGCCGTCGAGACCCAGTACTTC.

The J gene is TRBJ2-7, the V gene TRBV7-6, with 7 bases aligning to TRBD2. The J segment lost 1 base and the V segment lost 5 bases, leaving 8 bases of the junction unmatched. This CDR3 spans 15 amino acids. Germline V gene sequence: CDR1 SGHVS, CDR2 FNYEAQ. The CDR3 DNA is TGTGCCAGCAGCCAAGAAGCGGGACCTTCCTACGAGCAGTACTTC. Encoded protein: CASSQEAGPSYEQYF.

This sequence joins TRBV18 and TRBJ1-3; a possible D gene is TRBD1 (5 bases). V lost 3 bases and J 1 base, leaving 7 bases between the germline ends. There are 14 residues in the CDR3. Germline assignment: CDR1 KGHSH and CDR2 LQKENI. CDR3 loop: CASSPQGSGNTIYF. CDR3 in DNA: TGTGCCAGCTCACCCCAGGGTTCTGGAAACACCATATATTTT.

V is TRBV7-2 and J is TRBJ2-3, with D unresolved. V was shortened by 1 base and J by 0 bases, with 8 bases between the two germline ends. This CDR3 is 15 amino acids long. Germline CDR1 reads SGHTA; CDR2 reads FQGNSA. The CDR3 nucleotides are TGTGCCAGCAGCTTAGGGTCTACTAGCACAGATACGCAGTATTTT. Protein sequence: CASSLGSTSTDTQYF.

The chain uses TRBV19 and TRBJ2-7, with 7 bases identical to TRBD2. The V segment lost 4 bases and the J segment 3 bases; nucleotides outside the gene matches: 3. CDR3 length equals 13 residues. Germline CDR1 LNHDA, CDR2 SQIVND (reference sequence). The CDR3 sequence: CASSSGSIYEQYF. As DNA, the CDR3 is TGTGCCAGTAGTAGCGGGAGTATCTACGAGCAGTACTTC.

This rearrangement joins TRBV13 to TRBJ2-3; 8 nucleotides line up with TRBD2. J gave up 0 bases and V 6 bases, and 20 bases lay outside the gene matches. There are 20 residues in the CDR3. From germline, CDR1 is PRHDT and CDR2 FYEKMQ (reference sequence). The CDR3 DNA is TGTGCCAGCAGTTCCCGCGGGGGGTGGGAGGACCTTTCTAGCACAGATACGCAGTATTTT. It specifies CASSSRGGWEDLSSTDTQYF.

The chain has TRBV12-5 and TRBJ2-2; tentative D call: TRBD2 (6 bases). Germline CDR1 LGHNT, CDR2 FRNRAP. The CDR3 is 18 residues long. Trimming removed 4 bases at V and 6 bases at J, with 24 bases between. CDR3 DNA sequence: TGTGCTAGTGGTTGGGGGGTGGAGAGCCGACTAATCTCCGGGGAGCTGTTTTTT. Protein sequence: CASGWGVESRLISGELFF.

The chain is built from TRBV28 and TRBJ1-5; D not resolved. The length of the CDR3 is 14 residues. Per the germline V gene, CDR1 is MDHEN and CDR2 is SYDVKM. V lost 1 base to trimming and J lost 0 bases, with 4 bases between them. The CDR3 reads CASSLSNSNQPQHF. The DNA for the CDR3 is TGTGCCAGCAGTTTATCGAATAGCAATCAGCCCCAGCATTTT.

The chain is built from TRBV5-4 and TRBJ2-1, with 9 bases matching TRBD2. CDR3 length equals 15 residues. Germline-derived CDR1 and CDR2 are SGHNT and YYREEE (reference sequence). The ends lost 0 bases at V and 7 bases at J; junction bases unmatched: 5. Here the CDR3 reads CASSLGLAGVNEQFF. Written as DNA, the CDR3 is TGTGCCAGCAGCTTGGGTTTAGCGGGAGTTAATGAGCAGTTCTTC.

The CDR3 DNA sequence: TGTGCCAGCAGCGACCCCGGGACCGGAAACACCATATATTTT. Protein product: CASSDPGTGNTIYF. J is TRBJ1-3 and V is TRBV9; the D gene is possibly TRBD1 (5 bases). The CDR3 contains 14 residues. Trimming removed 3 bases from V and 4 bases from J, with 11 bases in between. CDR1 is SGDLS and CDR2 is YYNGEE in the germline V gene. The full variable domain, rest sourced from reference TRBV9 and TRBJ1-3, is DSGVTQTPKHLITATGQRVTLRCSPRSGDLSVYWYQQSLDQGLQFLIQYYNGEERAKGNILERFSAQQFPDLHSELNLSSLELGDSALYFCASSDPGTGNTIYFGEGSWLTVV.

V gene TRBV19 combines with J gene TRBJ1-1, with TRBD1 as a possible D gene (6 bases). Per the germline V gene, CDR1 is LNHDA and CDR2 is SQIVND (reference sequence). The CDR3 spans 13 residues. V lost 8 bases and J 4 bases, leaving 14 bases between the germline ends. The CDR3 here is CASSQGSATEAFF. The CDR3 coding sequence is TGTGCCAGTTCCCAGGGGTCGGCCACTGAAGCTTTCTTT.

The V call is TRBV6-6, the J call TRBJ2-7; 7 bases fit TRBD1. Germline V gene data show CDR1 as MNHNY and CDR2 as SVGAGI (reference sequence). Trimming took 6 bases from V and 5 from J; bases not matched to a gene: 10. This CDR3 has 14 residues. CDR3 sequence (DNA): TGTGCCAGCAGGAACAGGGGAAAAATTGACGAGCAGTACTTC. Amino acid sequence: CASRNRGKIDEQYF.

The chain joins TRBV15 to TRBJ2-2, with D unclear. This CDR3 region has 11 residues. V lost 8 bases and J 3 bases, leaving 4 bases between the germline ends. Per germline, CDR1 LNHNV and CDR2 YYDKDF (reference sequence). The CDR3 loop reads CATGYTGELFF. In DNA, the CDR3 is TGTGCCACCGGGTACACCGGGGAGCTGTTTTTT. Variable domain in full (rest from reference TRBV15 and TRBJ2-2): DAMVIQNPRYQVTQFGKPVTLSCSQTLNHNVMYWYQQKSSQAPKLLFHYYDKDFNNEADTPDNFQSRRPNTSFCFLDIRSPGLGDTAMYLCATGYTGELFFGEGSRLTVL.

This clone was seen a single time. This chain links TRBV28 with TRBJ1-4; 9 nucleotides agree with TRBD1. The CDR3 contains 16 residues. CDR1 is MDHEN and CDR2 is SYDVKM in the germline V gene. Germline trimming cut 5 bases from V and 7 bases from J; bases unmatched to any gene: 11. The CDR3: CASSDPPGTGFEKLFF. The CDR3 DNA follows: TGTGCCAGCAGTGACCCTCCGGGGACAGGGTTTGAAAAACTGTTTTTT.

The chain recombines TRBV15 with TRBJ2-5; 11 bases are shared with TRBD2. The J call is in doubt because the DNA end fits TRBJ2-7 better. The germline V gene has CDR1 LNHNV and CDR2 YYDKDF (reference sequence). The CDR3 runs to 15 residues. The CDR3 DNA reads as TGTGCCACCAGCGAATCCGGGACTAGCGGCTACGAGCAGTACTTC. Its translation is CATSESGTSGYEQYF.

This chain connects TRBV2 to TRBJ2-5; 7 bases align to TRBD2. The V gene end was trimmed by 3 bases and the J gene end by 5 bases; junction bases not matched to a gene: 9. The length of the CDR3 is 15 residues. In germline, CDR1 is SNHLY, CDR2 FYNNEI. The CDR3 loop reads CASSDGGGPGETQYF. The CDR3 nucleotides are TGTGCCAGCAGTGACGGGGGAGGGCCTGGGGAGACCCAGTACTTC. Filled out from reference TRBV2 and TRBJ2-5, the complete variable domain reads EPEVTQTPSHQVTQMGQEVILRCVPISNHLYFYWYRQILGQKVEFLVSFYNNEISEKSEIFDDQFSVERPDGSNFTLKIRSTKLEDSAMYFCASSDGGGPGETQYFGPGTRLLVL.

This rearrangement joins TRBV2 to TRBJ2-7; D remains ambiguous. Germline V gene data show CDR1 as SNHLY and CDR2 as FYNNEI. This CDR3 is built from 14 residues. Trimming took 7 bases from V and 0 from J, leaving 13 bases between them. The DNA for the CDR3 is TGTGCCAGCACTGGCGAGACCTCCTCCTACGAGCAGTACTTC. Protein product: CASTGETSSYEQYF.

The chain has TRBV5-6 and TRBJ2-7; possibly TRBD1 for D (6 bases). This CDR3 spans 12 amino acids. Trimming took off 4 bases at V and 5 bases at J, with 10 bases between the two ends. Germline CDR1 and CDR2: SGHDT and YYEEEE. The CDR3 here is CASSLQGHEQYF. CDR3 nucleotide sequence: TGTGCCAGCAGCCTACAGGGTCACGAGCAGTACTTC.

The rearrangement uses TRBV19 and TRBJ2-7; 7 positions agree with TRBD1. Germline CDR1 LNHDA, CDR2 SQIVND (reference sequence). The CDR3 totals 13 residues. Losses at the gene ends were 6 bases for V and 3 bases for J; bases not matched to a gene: 5. The CDR3 DNA is TGTGCCAGTAGCGATGCAGGGGGCTACGAGCAGTACTTC. It codes for CASSDAGGYEQYF.

J is TRBJ1-1 and V is TRBV7-6; D is unresolved. There are 14 residues in the CDR3. Between the trimmed V and J ends, which lost 4 bases and 0 bases, there was a span of 9 bases. The V gene's germline CDR1 is SGHVS and CDR2 FNYEAQ. CDR3: CASSSIGVNTEAFF. In DNA, the CDR3 is TGTGCCAGCAGCTCGATAGGAGTGAACACTGAAGCTTTCTTT.

This rearrangement joins TRBV9 to TRBJ2-5, with D maybe TRBD1 (5 bases). The DNA end is a closer match to TRBJ2-7, so the J assignment may be wrong. CDR3 length equals 14 residues. Germline CDR1 SGDLS, CDR2 YYNGEE. The DNA for the CDR3 is TGTGCCAGCAGCGCCGACAGAAACTCCTACGAGCAGTACTTC. It codes for CASSADRNSYEQYF.